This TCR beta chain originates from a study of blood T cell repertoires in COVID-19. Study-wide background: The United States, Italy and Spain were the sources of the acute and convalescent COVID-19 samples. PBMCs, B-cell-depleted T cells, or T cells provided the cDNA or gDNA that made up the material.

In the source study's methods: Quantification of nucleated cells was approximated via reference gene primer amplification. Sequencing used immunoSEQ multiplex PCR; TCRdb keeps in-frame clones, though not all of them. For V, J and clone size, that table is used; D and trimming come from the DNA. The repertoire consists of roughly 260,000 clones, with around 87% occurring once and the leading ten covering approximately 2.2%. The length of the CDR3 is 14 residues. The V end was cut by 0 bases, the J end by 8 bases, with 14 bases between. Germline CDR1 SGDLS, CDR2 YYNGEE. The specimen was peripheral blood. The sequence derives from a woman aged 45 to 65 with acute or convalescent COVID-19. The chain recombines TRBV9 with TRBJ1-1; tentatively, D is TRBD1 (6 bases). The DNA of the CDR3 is TGTGCCAGCAGCGTAGAGGCAGGGGTGGGCGAAGCTTTCTTT. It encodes CASSVEAGVGEAFF.